These 4 T cell receptor beta chains share one sample of origin, sequenced in a study of CD8+ T cells in alopecia areata. Isolated RNA was reverse transcribed into cDNA used as the sequencing template. Profiling relied on immunoSEQ multiplex PCR, and the TCRdb table lists in-frame clones only, not all of them. In the table there are roughly 150,000 clones, 55% to 65% of which are singletons. Sequencing was carried out using CD4+ T cells sorted from blood. The receptor source for this set is a human donor in good health.

The chain carries TRBV7-9 and TRBJ1-2; unclear D gene. Germline V gives CDR1 SEHNR, CDR2 FQNEAQ (reference sequence). V lost 4 bases to trimming and J lost 4 bases, with 16 bases between them. This CDR3 comprises 15 residues. The CDR3 spells CASSSPFYPGYGYTF. Here the CDR3 DNA reads TGTGCCAGCAGCTCACCCTTCTACCCAGGCTATGGCTACACCTTC.

This clone was counted between two and nine times. V is TRBV7-9 and J is TRBJ2-4, with 7 bases fitting TRBD2. Germline V CDR1 and CDR2: SEHNR, FQNEAQ (reference sequence). The CDR3 loop spans 12 amino acids. V trimming: 4 bases; J trimming: 15 bases; junction bases outside the gene matches: 9. As DNA, the CDR3 is TGTGCCAGCAGCTCTTTAGCTAGCGGATGGTACTTC. Translated, it gives CASSSLASGWYF.

This chain connects TRBV9 to TRBJ2-1; D remains unclear. This CDR3 region has 13 residues. CDR1 is SGDLS, CDR2 YYNGEE, per germline. V was trimmed by 4 bases and J by 4 bases, leaving 9 bases between them. The CDR3 bases are TGTGCCAGCAGCACCCTACAGTACAATGAGCAGTTCTTC. Protein sequence: CASSTLQYNEQFF.

CDR3 nucleotides: TGTGCCAGCATGGTTACAGGGAGCAATCAGCCCCAGCATTTT. Amino acid sequence: CASMVTGSNQPQHF. The rearrangement links TRBV28 to TRBJ1-5; maybe TRBD1 (6 bases). Trimming cost V 7 bases and J 1 base, with 11 bases left between them. In germline, CDR1 is MDHEN, CDR2 SYDVKM. This CDR3 is 14 amino acids long.